The 28 T cell receptor beta chains below come from one sample, sequenced in a study of T cell changes during pregnancy in multiple sclerosis. Using immunoSEQ multiplex PCR, the repertoire was profiled, and TCRdb retains in-frame clones only, with some absent. This sample carries 60,000 to 85,000 clones, 90% to 95% of them seen once, and the ten largest clones take approximately 1.4%. Specimen: peripheral blood, collected in the second trimester of pregnancy. The receptors originated from a female donor in good health, enrolled as a control in a pregnancy study.

J is TRBJ1-2 and V is TRBV5-1; 8 nucleotides match TRBD1. Germline-derived CDR1 and CDR2 are SGHRS and YFSETQ. The CDR3 consists of 15 residues. V was clipped by 2 bases and J by 1 base; unmatched bases: 4. The CDR3 bases are TGCGCCAGCAGCTTCGACAGGGGACTTAACTATGGCTACACCTTC. It codes for CASSFDRGLNYGYTF. The full variable domain, in which reference TRBV5-1 and TRBJ1-2 provide the parts outside the CDR3, is KAGVTQTPRYLIKTRGQQVTLSCSPISGHRSVSWYQQTPGQGLQFLFEYFSETQRNKGNFPGRFSGRQFSNSRSEMNVSTLELGDSALYLCASSFDRGLNYGYTFGSGTRLTVV.

The gene calls are TRBV12-5 and TRBJ2-2; tentative D call: TRBD1 (6 bases). There are 22 residues in the CDR3. The V gene's germline CDR1 is LGHNT and CDR2 FRNRAP. Trimming left V 1 base short and J 1 base short, with 28 bases between. The CDR3 loop reads CASGLAHSGPTGPALNTGELFF. CDR3 DNA: TGTGCTAGTGGTTTGGCCCATTCGGGGCCGACAGGTCCTGCACTGAACACCGGGGAGCTGTTTTTT.

This chain links TRBV6-5 with TRBJ2-7; possible D gene TRBD1, 6 bases. Germline lookup yields CDR1 MNHEY and CDR2 SVGAGI. Trimming took 3 bases from V and 3 from J, leaving 12 bases between them. The length of the CDR3 is 14 residues. CDR3: CASSYSTGRYEQYF. The CDR3 DNA is TGTGCCAGCAGTTATTCGACAGGCCGCTACGAGCAGTACTTC.

The V and J genes are TRBV7-2 and TRBJ2-1, with 7 bases aligning to TRBD1. The CDR3 contains 14 residues. Germline V lookup: CDR1 SGHTA, CDR2 FQGNSA. V lost 5 bases, J lost 5 bases, and 6 bases stayed unmatched. As DNA, the CDR3 is TGTGCCAGCAGCAACCGGGACAGAGACAATGAGCAGTTCTTC. Its protein is CASSNRDRDNEQFF.

This clone was found a few times. This chain joins TRBV27 and TRBJ2-2; D gene unclear. Germline V gene data show CDR1 as MNHEY and CDR2 as SMNVEV (reference sequence). The CDR3 consists of 15 residues. Trimming removed 3 bases at V and 0 bases at J, with 8 bases between. CDR3 sequence (DNA): TGTGCCAGCAGTTTCGGTGCCTCGAACACCGGGGAGCTGTTTTTT. Its translation: CASSFGASNTGELFF.

The chain is built from TRBV2 and TRBJ1-1; D uncertain. This CDR3 is 13 amino acids long. The germline V and J ends were trimmed by 4 bases and 4 bases, with 10 bases remaining between them. CDR1 and CDR2 from the germline V gene are SNHLY and FYNNEI. This CDR3 reads CASSVDIPTEAFF. The CDR3 DNA reads TGTGCCAGCAGTGTAGACATCCCCACTGAAGCTTTCTTT.

The chain carries TRBV5-1 and TRBJ2-5; 8 bases are shared with TRBD2. In germline, CDR1 is SGHRS, CDR2 YFSETQ. J lost 4 bases, V lost 0 bases, and 8 bases had no gene match. This CDR3 region has 16 residues. The CDR3: CASSLAGGISGETQYF. For the CDR3, the DNA is TGCGCCAGCAGCTTGGCGGGAGGGATATCAGGAGAGACCCAGTACTTC.

The chain joins TRBV5-1 to TRBJ2-5, with 11 bases matching TRBD2. V lost 3 bases and J lost 5; bases outside the gene matches: 12. This CDR3 is built from 17 residues. Germline lookup yields CDR1 SGHRS and CDR2 YFSETQ. The CDR3 loop reads CASSSGGTSGSSETQYF. DNA for the CDR3: TGCGCCAGCAGCTCTGGCGGTACTAGCGGGAGTTCGGAGACCCAGTACTTC.

The chain has TRBV28 and TRBJ2-7; weak D call: TRBD1 (5 bases). CDR1 is MDHEN and CDR2 is SYDVKM in the germline V gene. The CDR3 is made up of 13 amino acids. Between the trimmed V and J ends, which lost 6 bases and 0 bases, there was a span of 9 bases. For the CDR3, the DNA is TGTGCCAGCAGCCCAGGGTTCTCCTACGAGCAGTACTTC. It is translated as CASSPGFSYEQYF.

The chain uses TRBV10-2 and TRBJ2-1; perhaps TRBD1 as D (5 bases). The germline V gene has CDR1 WSHSY and CDR2 SAAADI. V dropped 4 bases and J dropped 15 bases, with 13 bases sitting between them. This CDR3 contains 11 residues. CDR3 nucleotide sequence: TGCGCCAGCAGTGTTCTGGCAGGGCTGTTCTTC. This translates into CASSVLAGLFF.

This chain joins TRBV7-9 and TRBJ1-1; weak D call: TRBD1 (6 bases). In germline, CDR1 is SEHNR, CDR2 FQNEAQ (reference sequence). Trimming took 3 bases from V and 8 from J, leaving 7 bases between them. The CDR3 totals 11 residues. CDR3 region: CASSFDREAFF. CDR3 DNA: TGTGCCAGCAGCTTTGACAGGGAAGCTTTCTTT.

This clone occurred a few times. The chain links TRBV30 to TRBJ1-4; 8 bases are shared with TRBD1. The CDR3 length is 14 residues. In germline, CDR1 is GTSNPN, CDR2 SVGIG (reference sequence). V was pared by 3 bases and J by 7 bases, with 7 bases of the junction left unmatched. The CDR3 is CAWRLQGVAEKLFF. Here the CDR3 DNA reads TGTGCCTGGAGATTACAGGGGGTGGCTGAAAAACTGTTTTTT.

The chain employs TRBV19 and TRBJ2-3; 7 bases align to TRBD1. Trimming cost V 4 bases and J 11 bases; bases outside gene matches: 9. The germline V gene has CDR1 LNHDA and CDR2 SQIVND (reference sequence). CDR3 length: 13 amino acids. The CDR3 DNA is TGTGCCAGTAGTACCTCTGACAGGGCTATGCAGTATTTT. It yields the protein CASSTSDRAMQYF.

The rearrangement uses TRBV7-3 and TRBJ1-2; D is perhaps TRBD1 (6 bases). The V and J ends lost 5 bases and 4 bases respectively, with 14 bases between them. This CDR3 contains 14 residues. Germline CDR1 and CDR2: SGHTA and FQGTGA. The CDR3 coding sequence is TGTGCCAGCAGCCCCAGACAGGTGGCCTATGGCTACACCTTC. Residues: CASSPRQVAYGYTF.

The gene calls are TRBV18 and TRBJ2-2, with 9 bases that match TRBD2. The CDR3 extends over 17 amino acids. Germline V gene data show CDR1 as KGHSH and CDR2 as LQKENI. V dropped 0 bases and J dropped 4; count of bases not matched to a gene: 6. The CDR3 bases are TGTGCCAGCTCACCACCGTTAGCGGGAGCCCCCACCGGGGAGCTGTTTTTT. It specifies CASSPPLAGAPTGELFF.

CDR3: CASSLRREGHNEQFF. Written as DNA, the CDR3 is TGTGCCAGCAGCTTGCGGCGGGAGGGCCACAATGAGCAGTTCTTC. The chain carries TRBV7-3 and TRBJ2-1; 9 nucleotides agree with TRBD2. CDR3 size: 15 residues. The V gene's germline CDR1 is SGHTA and CDR2 FQGTGA. With V trimmed by 3 bases and J by 5 bases, 5 bases remained unmatched.

The CDR3 reads CASHKREGYEQYF. The CDR3 DNA follows: TGTGCCAGCCATAAGCGGGAGGGCTACGAGCAGTACTTC. The gene calls are TRBV6-1 and TRBJ2-7, with 10 positions matching TRBD2. With V trimmed by 8 bases and J by 3 bases, 4 bases remained unmatched. This CDR3 is built from 13 residues. The germline gives CDR1 MNHNS, CDR2 SASEGT.

The chain recombines TRBV10-3 with TRBJ1-4, with D possibly matching TRBD1 (5 bases). CDR1 is ENHRY and CDR2 is SYGVKD in the germline V gene. Trimming removed 2 bases at V and 1 base at J, with 8 bases between. The CDR3 runs to 15 residues. CDR3 DNA sequence: TGTGCCATCAGTGAGGGGGCAGTAACTAATGAAAAACTGTTTTTT. Translating gives CAISEGAVTNEKLFF.

This CDR3 is CAWRQGQEDTQYF. The CDR3, as DNA: TGTGCCTGGAGACAGGGTCAAGAAGATACGCAGTATTTT. This sequence joins TRBV30 and TRBJ2-3; D may be TRBD1 (6 bases). Germline V lookup: CDR1 GTSNPN, CDR2 SVGIG (reference sequence). The V and J ends lost 3 bases and 5 bases respectively, with 12 bases between them. The CDR3 loop spans 13 amino acids.

The chain couples TRBV18 to TRBJ2-5; 14 bases match TRBD2. CDR3 length: 19 residues. Germline CDR1 and CDR2: KGHSH and LQKENI. The V gene end was trimmed by 3 bases and the J gene end by 4 bases; junction bases not matched to a gene: 13. The CDR3 is CASSPGLAGESGVAETQYF. The CDR3 bases are TGTGCCAGCTCACCGGGACTAGCGGGAGAGTCGGGGGTCGCAGAGACCCAGTACTTC.

This clone was counted a single time. V is TRBV4-3 and J is TRBJ2-3; no clear D gene. This CDR3 region has 14 residues. The V gene lost 0 bases and the J gene lost 3 bases, with 7 bases spanning the gap. Germline-derived CDR1 and CDR2 are LGHNA and YSLEER. The CDR3 DNA follows: TGCGCCAGCAGCCAAGATCTCCTGACAGATACGCAGTATTTT. Amino acid sequence: CASSQDLLTDTQYF.

The chain recombines TRBV2 with TRBJ2-1; 9 nucleotides match TRBD1. CDR1 is SNHLY, CDR2 FYNNEI, per germline. V shed 10 bases, J shed 5 bases, and the junction held 3 bases outside the gene matches. The CDR3 sequence is 12 residues long. In nucleotides, the CDR3 is TGTGCCATCCGGGACAGGGACAATGAGCAGTTCTTC. Protein: CAIRDRDNEQFF.

The gene calls are TRBV2 and TRBJ1-4, with a tentative D call TRBD1 (5 bases). The CDR3 has 12 amino acids. CDR1 SNHLY and CDR2 FYNNEI come from the germline V gene. Between the trimmed V and J ends, which lost 6 bases and 8 bases, there was a span of 10 bases. Written as DNA, the CDR3 is TGTGCCAGCAGACAGGCAGAAGAAAAACTGTTTTTT. It translates to CASRQAEEKLFF.

The chain employs TRBV27 and TRBJ2-7; D possibly corresponds to TRBD1 (6 bases). This CDR3 comprises 13 residues. Germline V gene sequence: CDR1 MNHEY, CDR2 SMNVEV (reference sequence). Trimming shortened V by 6 bases and J by 0 bases, and 9 bases separated the two germline ends. CDR3 region: CASSMDSSYEQYF. The CDR3, as DNA: TGTGCCAGCAGCATGGACAGCTCCTACGAGCAGTACTTC.

This chain connects TRBV11-1 to TRBJ2-5; 9 bases fit TRBD2. This CDR3 is 13 amino acids long. With 3 bases clipped from V and 9 bases from J, the junction kept 5 bases outside the gene matches. The germline gives CDR1 SGHAT, CDR2 FQDESV (reference sequence). The CDR3 region has the DNA TGTGCCAGCAGCTTGGGCGGGAGGGCCGCCCAGTACTTC. Protein sequence: CASSLGGRAAQYF. The complete variable domain, with remaining parts taken from reference TRBV11-1 and TRBJ2-5, reads EAEVAQSPRYKITEKSQAVAFWCDPISGHATLYWYRQILGQGPELLVQFQDESVVDDSQLPKDRFSAERLKGVDSTLKIQPAELGDSAMYLCASSLGGRAAQYFGPGTRLLVL.

The rearrangement joins TRBV4-3 to TRBJ2-2; 12 bases align to TRBD2. From germline, CDR1 is LGHNA and CDR2 YSLEER. The CDR3 spans 20 residues. With V trimmed by 4 bases and J by 4 bases, 16 bases remained unmatched. The CDR3 nucleotides are TGCGCCAGCAGCCCCTCCGCCTTTTCACTAGCGGGAGGACTCACCGGGGAGCTGTTTTTT. Translation gives CASSPSAFSLAGGLTGELFF.

V is TRBV10-3 and J is TRBJ2-7; a possible D gene is TRBD2 (6 bases). The germline V gene encodes CDR1 ENHRY and CDR2 SYGVKD. Trimming shortened V by 10 bases and J by 3 bases, and 13 bases separated the two germline ends. CDR3 length equals 12 residues. CDR3 region: CASGAGIYEQYF. In DNA, the CDR3 is TGTGCCAGCGGGGCAGGGATCTACGAGCAGTACTTC.

The chain uses TRBV6-1 and TRBJ1-4, with D uncertain. Germline values: CDR1 MNHNS, CDR2 SASEGT. The CDR3 has 13 amino acids. The V end was cut by 7 bases, the J end by 4 bases, with 10 bases between. The DNA of the CDR3 is TGTGCCAGCATCCGTTCCTATAATGAAAAACTGTTTTTT. Its translation is CASIRSYNEKLFF.